Sequencing of this TCR beta chain was carried out in a study of human CD8 memory T cell subsets (dated by TCRdb to between 2020 and 2021). General notes on the study: TCRbeta repertoires of stem-like (TSTEM), progenitor exhausted-like (TPEX) and effector memory CD8+ T cell subsets were compared to assess their clonal relationships. TCRbeta repertoires were obtained from TSTEM, TPEX and effector memory subsets contributed by each of several donors.

Frequency shows this clonotype is medium-sized (0.01 to 0.1%); no count was noted. No cognate antigen has been identified for it. Paper-wide results and their limitations: TSTEM and TPEX subsets showed similarly high normalized Shannon-Wiener diversity, whereas effector memory subsets were comparatively less diverse. Only TCRbeta chains were sequenced, and repertoire comparisons were based on six donors, with testing performed by paired t-tests and Bonferroni correction. The stem-like TSTEM and TPEX subsets each shared clonotypes with effector memory cells, but the TSTEM and TPEX repertoires had minimal overlap with each other, suggesting distinct antigen spectra. Based on Chao1 estimates, TSTEM subsets appeared to have greater repertoire diversity than TPEX subsets, which could potentially reflect a broader range of specificities.

A Human TCR Profiling Kit was used to prepare UMI-labeled 5' RACE TCRbeta libraries. Every TCRbeta library was prepared in parallel with an identical number of PCR cycles. The study's processing was this. Each TCRbeta library contained between about 2,600 and 20,000 functional CDR3beta clonotypes. MIGEC 1.2.9 was used for UMI extraction and consensus assembly, with at least three reads per UMI being required. In-frame CDR3beta repertoires were extracted with MiXCR 3.0.3. Diversity metrics were computed in VDJtools 1.2.1 after downsampling each sample to 42,000 randomly selected UMIs. Repertoire overlap metrics D, R and F2 were calculated in VDJtools for the top 3,000 clones of each sample pair. The reads went through TCRdb reprocessing, and each CDR3 protein sequence gets one entry with no DNA. TCRdb, not the authors, supplied the V and J calls. The data table for this sample lists thousands of distinct CDR3 sequences. Of the sample, 21% falls within the top ten clones.

Peripheral blood mononuclear cells were isolated from healthy donor buffy coats by density gradient separation. In the study, total CD8+ T cells were enriched by negative magnetic separation with EasySep or MojoSort CD8+ T cell isolation kits. For each subset, total RNA was extracted using an RNeasy Mini Kit from duplicate vials of 150,000 sorted CD8+ T cells. PBMCs were used either fresh or after cryopreservation in fetal bovine serum containing around 10% DMSO. Fluorescence-activated cell sorting on a FACSAria III was used to sort CD8+ T cell subsets to purity. From cysteine to phenylalanine, the CDR3 is 12 amino acids long. Only the protein sequence is given. For CDR1 and CDR2, the germline V gene lists KGHSH and LQKENI.

Sequenced material: CD8+ T cells from PBMCs. The source of this sequence is a human donor in good health. The rearranged segments are TRBV18 and TRBJ2-1; TCRdb's D call, TRBD2, is unchecked because there is no DNA. The CDR3 amino acid sequence is: CASSPGSNEQFF.